The sample holds a few counts of the clone carrying this T cell receptor beta chain. This specimen belongs to a study of blood T cell repertoires in COVID-19. The CDR3 totals 15 residues. Deletions cut 6 bases from V and 1 base from J, with 16 bases between. Germline V CDR1 and CDR2: MNHNY, SVGAGI (reference sequence). Data came from immunoSEQ multiplex PCR; TCRdb stores just in-frame clones and leaves some out. Of about 70,000 clones in the sample, 75% to 85% were seen once. The rearrangement uses TRBV6-6 and TRBJ2-7, with a possible D match to TRBD1 (6 bases). Sequenced: peripheral blood. The origin of this receptor is a woman in her 70s with acute or convalescent COVID-19. DNA for the CDR3: TGTGCCAGCAGACCAACAGGGAGCTCTTCCTACGAGCAGTACTTC. It specifies CASRPTGSSSYEQYF.